The source of this T cell receptor beta chain is a study of radiotherapy plus CTLA-4 blockade in lung cancer. Study information: Objective responses were documented in 15% to 20% of patients, with disease control in roughly 33%.

It was focal radiation plus CTLA-4 blockade with ipilimumab that patients with chemo-refractory metastatic non-small-cell lung cancer received. Assay used: immunoSEQ multiplex PCR; TCRdb lists only in-frame clones, some missing. This table has around 85,000 clones, about 86% appearing once. There are 11 residues in the CDR3. Germline assignment: CDR1 DFQATT and CDR2 SNEGSKA (reference sequence). Regarding the study as a whole: The best predictor of response was reported to be early blood T cell clone dynamics, with interferon-beta. Tumor-derived TCR clones expanded in blood after radiotherapy plus ipilimumab.

Concerning this clone itself: Its antigen is not identified.

The source was peripheral blood, collected from a patient treated with radiotherapy plus ipilimumab. This clonotype was obtained from a human donor with non-small cell lung cancer who had a partial response to radiotherapy plus ipilimumab. The rearrangement uses TRBV20-1 and TRBJ2-7; no clear D. For the CDR3, the DNA is TGCAGTGCCAGAGGTCATGCCAGAACTAACGTC. This translates into CSARGHARTNV.